A selection of T cell receptor beta chains follows, all from one sample in a study of cytomegalovirus exposure and HLA in healthy donors. Repertoires were generated with immunoSEQ multiplex PCR, while TCRdb's copy carries only in-frame clones and drops some. The sample features tens of thousands of clones, with 1.5% to 2% in its top ten. The sequenced sample was PBMCs. These receptors were taken from a woman in her forties in good health and CMV-seropositive. Both conserved end residues are part of each CDR3. A D gene is named only where the DNA matches it firmly.

CDR3nt: TGTGCCAGCCAGGACAGTAGAAATAATTCACCCCTCCACTTT; CDR3aa: CASQDSRNNSPLHF; d_gene: -; v_gene: TRBV27; j_gene: TRBJ1-6
CDR3nt: TGCAGCGTTGTGGCCGTCCCCCGGAGATTTCGCAATCAGCCCCAGCATTTT; CDR3aa: CSVVAVPRRFRNQPQHF; d_gene: -; v_gene: TRBV29-1; j_gene: TRBJ1-5
CDR3nt: TGTGCCAGCAGCGTAGCTCTAGGTTTCGCCGGGGAGCTGTTTTTT; CDR3aa: CASSVALGFAGELFF; d_gene: -; v_gene: TRBV9; j_gene: TRBJ2-2
CDR3nt: TGTGCCTGGAGTGTAGGGGCATCCTACGAGCAGTACTTC; CDR3aa: CAWSVGASYEQYF; d_gene: -; v_gene: TRBV30; j_gene: TRBJ2-7
CDR3nt: TGCGCCAGCAGCCAAGGGAGAGAAAAACTGTTTTTT; CDR3aa: CASSQGREKLFF; d_gene: -; v_gene: TRBV4-1; j_gene: TRBJ1-4
CDR3nt: TGTGCCAGCAGCTTAGAAACGGGTGAGCAGTTCTTC; CDR3aa: CASSLETGEQFF; d_gene: -; v_gene: TRBV7-9; j_gene: TRBJ2-1
CDR3nt: TGTGCCAGCAGCTCCGATGCAGGGGAAGGTAGCGAAAAACTGTTTTTT; CDR3aa: CASSSDAGEGSEKLFF; d_gene: -; v_gene: TRBV7-2; j_gene: TRBJ1-4
CDR3nt: TGTGCCAGCAGCGTAGGCAGGGTTGGAGAGACCCAGTACTTC; CDR3aa: CASSVGRVGETQYF; d_gene: -; v_gene: TRBV9; j_gene: TRBJ2-5
CDR3nt: TGCGCCAGCAGCCGGGACAGGGATGGCTACACCTTC; CDR3aa: CASSRDRDGYTF; d_gene: TRBD1; v_gene: TRBV5-1; j_gene: TRBJ1-2
CDR3nt: TGTGCCAGCAGCCAGGGGATACAGGGCAATCAGCCCCAGCATTTT; CDR3aa: CASSQGIQGNQPQHF; d_gene: -; v_gene: TRBV6-1; j_gene: TRBJ1-5
CDR3nt: TGTGCCAGCAGTGTCCCACCGGGACTGTATTTTAGCTCCTACGAGCAGTACTTC; CDR3aa: CASSVPPGLYFSSYEQYF; d_gene: -; v_gene: TRBV6-1; j_gene: TRBJ2-7
CDR3nt: TGTGCCAGCAGTTTAACCCCAGGCGCAGGGGAGCTGTTTTTT; CDR3aa: CASSLTPGAGELFF; d_gene: -; v_gene: TRBV2; j_gene: TRBJ2-2
CDR3nt: TGCGCCAGCAGCTCGGGACAGGGAACCTACGAGCAGTACTTC; CDR3aa: CASSSGQGTYEQYF; d_gene: TRBD1; v_gene: TRBV5-1; j_gene: TRBJ2-7
CDR3nt: TGTGCCAGCAGTGAGCTAGCGGGCCTCTACAATGAGCAGTTCTTC; CDR3aa: CASSELAGLYNEQFF; d_gene: TRBD2; v_gene: TRBV2; j_gene: TRBJ2-1
CDR3nt: TGTGCCAGAAGCATTCCGGGAGAACAGGGGGTTCAAAACATTCAGTACTTC; CDR3aa: CARSIPGEQGVQNIQYF; d_gene: -; v_gene: TRBV7-5; j_gene: TRBJ2-4
CDR3nt: TGTGCCAGTAAGCGGGGGAGATCGAACACCGGGGAGCTGTTTTTT; CDR3aa: CASKRGRSNTGELFF; d_gene: TRBD2; v_gene: TRBV7-2; j_gene: TRBJ2-2
CDR3nt: TGTGCCAGCAGTCCTGGAGGAGTGTTCTATGGCTACACCTTC; CDR3aa: CASSPGGVFYGYTF; d_gene: -; v_gene: TRBV6-5; j_gene: TRBJ1-2
CDR3nt: TGTGCCAGCCGAGGTGGGAGATACCTTTTAGAGACCCAGTACTTC; CDR3aa: CASRGGRYLLETQYF; d_gene: -; v_gene: TRBV6-1; j_gene: TRBJ2-5
CDR3nt: TGTGCCAGCAGTACCGGGACAAGAAGGGAAAAACTGTTTTTT; CDR3aa: CASSTGTRREKLFF; d_gene: -; v_gene: TRBV25-1; j_gene: TRBJ1-4
CDR3nt: TGTGCCAGCAGTCGTACAGGGGGCTACACTGAAGCTTTCTTT; CDR3aa: CASSRTGGYTEAFF; d_gene: TRBD1; v_gene: TRBV27; j_gene: TRBJ1-1
CDR3nt: TGTGCCAGCAGTTTAGACAGGGTTGGAGCGAACACTGAAGCTTTCTTT; CDR3aa: CASSLDRVGANTEAFF; d_gene: TRBD1; v_gene: TRBV28; j_gene: TRBJ1-1
CDR3nt: TGCGCCAGCAGCTTGCAAGCGGGAGGGGGAGATACGCAGTATTTT; CDR3aa: CASSLQAGGGDTQYF; d_gene: TRBD2; v_gene: TRBV5-1; j_gene: TRBJ2-3
CDR3nt: TGCGCCAGCAGCCAGTTTCTCGGAGGGGCGGTTGGCACCGGGGAGCTGTTTTTT; CDR3aa: CASSQFLGGAVGTGELFF; d_gene: -; v_gene: TRBV4-3; j_gene: TRBJ2-2
CDR3nt: TGCAGCGCTACAGGGGGCGCGAACACCGGGGAGCTGTTTTTT; CDR3aa: CSATGGANTGELFF; d_gene: TRBD1; v_gene: TRBV29-1; j_gene: TRBJ2-2
CDR3nt: TGCGCCAGCAGCCAAAGGTTAAGCGGGGGTGGGAATGAGCAGTTCTTC; CDR3aa: CASSQRLSGGGNEQFF; d_gene: TRBD2; v_gene: TRBV4-1; j_gene: TRBJ2-1
CDR3nt: TGTGCCAGCAGTCGTACAGGGGGTTTATACAATGAGCAGTTCTTC; CDR3aa: CASSRTGGLYNEQFF; d_gene: TRBD1; v_gene: TRBV28; j_gene: TRBJ2-1
CDR3nt: TGTGCCAGCAGCTTAAACAGTAACTCCTACAATGAGCAGTTCTTC; CDR3aa: CASSLNSNSYNEQFF; d_gene: -; v_gene: TRBV11-3; j_gene: TRBJ2-1